A single sample is the source of the 2 T cell receptor beta chains below, sequenced in a study of tumor and adjacent non-tumor tissue in lung cancer (dated by TCRdb to about 2018). Library prep was done by multiplex PCR. The listed sequencing device is Illumina HiSeq 2500. TCRbeta libraries were built by three rounds of nested PCR using primers (Table S4), following protocols modified from ARM-PCR. Starting from the raw public reads, TCRdb applied fastp trimming at Q25, assembled clones with MiXCR and retained in-frame beta chains. Identical CDR3 proteins give one entry, which carries the most common genes and DNA. For this sample the table gives about 93,000 distinct CDR3 sequences, of which 65% to 75% were detected only once. Clones ranked in the top ten supply 15% to 20% of the sample. RNA was isolated from bulk, unsorted tissue, and RNA quality was assessed with a NanoDrop ND-1000 and an Agilent 2100.

What was sequenced was lung tumor tissue. All receptors derive from a man between 60 and 70 years old with non-small cell lung cancer.

A word on this clonotype: A much larger clone is a single base away; this may be a read error. This chain connects TRBV7-8 to TRBJ1-5; D remains ambiguous. Trimming took 8 bases from V and 0 from J, leaving 26 bases between them. The CDR3 length is 19 residues. In germline, CDR1 is SGHVS, CDR2 FQNEAQ. The CDR3 sequence: CASGLSSAGRTASNQPQHF. The CDR3 bases are TGTGCCAGCGGCCTATCCTCAGCGGGCAGGACCGCTAGCAATCAGCCCCAGCATTTT.

Many counts were recorded for this clonotype. V usage is TRBV7-9 and J usage is TRBJ2-5, with D perhaps matching TRBD1 or TRBD2 (5 bases each). Germline values: CDR1 SEHNR, CDR2 FQNEAQ (reference sequence). The CDR3 has 15 amino acids. With 1 base removed from V and 1 base from J, the gap between germline ends came to 10 bases. This CDR3 is CASSLGGRVQETQYF. DNA for the CDR3: TGTGCCAGCAGCTTAGGGGGACGAGTCCAAGAGACCCAGTACTTC. Based on the CDR3 plus reference TRBV7-9 and TRBJ2-5, the full variable domain is DTGVSQNPRHKITKRGQNVTFRCDPISEHNRLYWYRQTLGQGPEFLTYFQNEAQLEKSRLLSDRFSAERPKGSFSTLEIQRTEQGDSAMYLCASSLGGRVQETQYFGPGTRLLVL.